The 4 T cell receptor beta chains given below trace back to one sample, sequenced in a study of T cell changes during pregnancy in multiple sclerosis. Generated by immunoSEQ multiplex PCR, the TCRdb table keeps only in-frame clones and is missing some. The sample has 20,000 to 25,000 clones, around nine tenths seen once. The sequenced sample was CD8+ T cells from peripheral blood mononuclear cells, obtained in the first trimester of pregnancy. All receptors come from a female donor in good health, enrolled as a control in a pregnancy study.

The chain couples TRBV6-1 to TRBJ1-1, with D maybe TRBD1 (6 bases). V lost 4 bases to trimming and J lost 8 bases, with 14 bases between them. The CDR3 runs to 13 residues. Germline CDR1 reads MNHNS; CDR2 reads SASEGT. The CDR3 nucleotides read TGTGCCAGCAGTGGACCGACAGGCCCCGAAGCTTTCTTT. Protein sequence: CASSGPTGPEAFF.

This sequence joins TRBV27 and TRBJ2-7; D is perhaps TRBD1 (5 bases). Trimming pared 6 bases from V and 2 bases from J, leaving 8 bases between. The CDR3 is 12 amino acids. Germline CDR1 and CDR2: MNHEY and SMNVEV (reference sequence). The CDR3 DNA sequence: TGTGCCAGCAGAGGGGTAGCCTACGAGCAGTACTTC. Its translation is CASRGVAYEQYF.

The chain combines TRBV2 with TRBJ1-2; 7 bases agree with TRBD1. CDR1 and CDR2 from the germline V gene are SNHLY and FYNNEI. The J segment lost 4 bases and the V segment lost 2 bases, leaving 4 bases of the junction unmatched. The CDR3 loop spans 14 amino acids. For the CDR3, the DNA is TGTGCCAGCAGTGAACGCGGGACAGTCTATGGCTACACCTTC. This gives the protein CASSERGTVYGYTF.

The chain couples TRBV6-4 to TRBJ2-3, with 11 positions matching TRBD2. CDR3 size: 15 residues. The germline CDR1 and CDR2 sequences are MRHNA and SNTAGT. With 6 bases clipped from V and 0 bases from J, the junction kept 2 bases outside the gene matches. Here the CDR3 DNA reads TGTGCCAGCAGCCGGACTAGCGGGAGCACAGATACGCAGTATTTT. Residues: CASSRTSGSTDTQYF.